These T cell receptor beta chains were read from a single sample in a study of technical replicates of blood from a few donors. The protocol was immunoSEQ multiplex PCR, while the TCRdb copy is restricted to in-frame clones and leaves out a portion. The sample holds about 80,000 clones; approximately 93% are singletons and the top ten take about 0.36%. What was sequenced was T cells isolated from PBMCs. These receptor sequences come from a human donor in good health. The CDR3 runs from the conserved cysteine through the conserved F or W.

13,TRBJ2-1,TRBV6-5,CASSSDSGNEQFF
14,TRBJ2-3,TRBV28,CASRTSGKSDTQYF
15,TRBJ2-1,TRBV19,CASSIGTSSYNEQFF
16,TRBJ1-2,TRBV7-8,CASSGDRGSHHYGYTF
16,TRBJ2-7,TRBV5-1,CASSLAGLAFTYEQYF
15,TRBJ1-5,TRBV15,CATSREEYSNQPQHF
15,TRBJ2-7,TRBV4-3,CASSQAGGQRGEQYF
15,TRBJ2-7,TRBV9,CASSASKTGSYEQYF
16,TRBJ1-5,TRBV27,CASSLSAGEINQPQHF
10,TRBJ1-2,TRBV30,CAGGGRGYTF
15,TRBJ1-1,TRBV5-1,CASSFSGKMNTEAFF
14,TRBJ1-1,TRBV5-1,CASSFQTGNTEAFF
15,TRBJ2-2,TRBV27,CASSLSATGWGELFF
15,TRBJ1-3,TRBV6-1,CASSEGIYSGNTIYF
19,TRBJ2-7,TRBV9,CASSAEPGLAGGSSYEQYF
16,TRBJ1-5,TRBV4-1,CASSSLTGGYGQPQHF
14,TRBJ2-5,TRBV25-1,CASSESRGQETQYF
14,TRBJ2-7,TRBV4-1,CASSQGTGPLEQYF
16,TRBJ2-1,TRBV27,CASSLSPGTGNNEQFF
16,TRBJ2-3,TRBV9,CASSVESFAYTDTQYF
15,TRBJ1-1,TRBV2,CASSAWTGRNTEAFF
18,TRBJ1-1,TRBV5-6,CASSPAQGGGLMNTEAFF
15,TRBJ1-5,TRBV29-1,CSVARGQGWNQPQHF
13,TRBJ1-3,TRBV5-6,CASSRTAGNTIYF
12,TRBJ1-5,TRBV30,CAWGQYNQPQHF
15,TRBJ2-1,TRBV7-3,CASSTSGRSYNEQFF
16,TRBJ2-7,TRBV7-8,CASSLALGRGSYEQYF
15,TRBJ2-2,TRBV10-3,CAARPSSRDTGELFF
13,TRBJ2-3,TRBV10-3,CAISVVGTDTQYF
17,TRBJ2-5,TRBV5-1,CASSFMYVGTGGETQYF
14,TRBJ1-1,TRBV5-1,CASSLGQVITEAFF
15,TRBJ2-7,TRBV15,CATSRGLAGGYEQYF
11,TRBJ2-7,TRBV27,CASRGIYEQYF
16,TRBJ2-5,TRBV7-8,CASSRIPGQGGETQYF
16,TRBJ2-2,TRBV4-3,CASSQDAAGGTGELFF
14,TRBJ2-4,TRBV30,CAWSFSGSYDIQYF
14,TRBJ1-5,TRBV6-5,CASSRTPFHQPQHF
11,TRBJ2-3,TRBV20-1,CSPRDADTQYF